This T cell receptor (beta chain) was sequenced for a study of cytomegalovirus exposure and HLA in healthy donors. Background on the study: Earlier findings included roughly 120 million unique TCR beta sequences obtained from 180 million or so T cells.

V was shortened by 6 bases and J by 0 bases, with 26 bases between the two germline ends. There are 19 residues in the CDR3. From germline, CDR1 is SNHLY and CDR2 FYNNEI. The study's findings and limits: Within a later analysis, the majority of CMV-associated TCR beta chains appeared HLA-restricted. Reportedly, fewer N-insertions than the approximately 600-donor mean appeared in an Asian-associated ancestry cluster in a later analysis.

This clone appeared many times. What it binds is unknown. Amplification used 60 Vbeta primers and 13 Jbeta primers. Libraries were prepared by immunoSEQ multiplex PCR; TCRdb keeps only in-frame clonotypes and omits some of them. The sample consists of around 150,000 clones, roughly 80% of them appearing once. This sequence joins TRBV2 and TRBJ1-2, with D maybe TRBD1 (6 bases). Sequencing was performed on PBMCs. The sequence derives from a middle-aged man in good health and CMV-seropositive. CDR3 sequence (DNA): TGTGCCAGCAGGTCCCCGGAGTCTTGGGATAAGGGGGCTAACTATGGCTACACCTTC. This translates into CASRSPESWDKGANYGYTF.